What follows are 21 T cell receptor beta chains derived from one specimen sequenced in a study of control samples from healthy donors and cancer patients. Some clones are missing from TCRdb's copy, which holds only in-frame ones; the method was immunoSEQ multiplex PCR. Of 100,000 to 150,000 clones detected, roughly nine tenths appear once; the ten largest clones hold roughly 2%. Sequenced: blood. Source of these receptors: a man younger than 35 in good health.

CDR3 DNA sequence: TGCGCCAGCATACGGAACATTCAGTACTTC. The encoded protein is CASIRNIQYF. The chain couples TRBV5-1 to TRBJ2-4; unclear D gene. The CDR3 is 10 residues long. Germline values: CDR1 SGHRS, CDR2 YFSETQ. V shed 6 bases and J shed 7 bases, with 5 bases lying between them.

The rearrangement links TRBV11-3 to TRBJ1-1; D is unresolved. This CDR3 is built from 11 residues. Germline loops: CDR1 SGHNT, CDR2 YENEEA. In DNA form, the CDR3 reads TGTGGAGGAGGGAGGAACACTGAAGCTTTCTTT. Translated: CGGGRNTEAFF.

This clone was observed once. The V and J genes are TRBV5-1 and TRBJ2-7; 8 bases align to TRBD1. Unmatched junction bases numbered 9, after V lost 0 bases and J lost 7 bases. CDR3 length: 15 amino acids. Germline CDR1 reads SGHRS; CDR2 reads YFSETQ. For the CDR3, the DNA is TGCGCCAGCAGCTTGGCCTTGGACAGGGTTCAGGAGCAGTACTTC. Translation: CASSLALDRVQEQYF.

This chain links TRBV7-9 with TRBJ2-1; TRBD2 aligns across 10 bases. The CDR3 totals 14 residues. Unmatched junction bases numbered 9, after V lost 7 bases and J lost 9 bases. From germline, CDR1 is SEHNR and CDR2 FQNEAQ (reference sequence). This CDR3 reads CASTASGSGSEQFF. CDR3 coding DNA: TGTGCCAGCACCGCTAGCGGGAGTGGGAGTGAGCAGTTCTTC.

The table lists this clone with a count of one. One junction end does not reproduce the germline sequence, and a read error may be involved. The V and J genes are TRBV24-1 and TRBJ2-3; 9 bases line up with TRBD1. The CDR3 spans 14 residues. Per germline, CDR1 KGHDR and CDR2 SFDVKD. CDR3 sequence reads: CATSERSTGTGCHF. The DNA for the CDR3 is TGTGCCACCAGTGAACGCTCTACCGGGACAGGGTGTCATTTT.

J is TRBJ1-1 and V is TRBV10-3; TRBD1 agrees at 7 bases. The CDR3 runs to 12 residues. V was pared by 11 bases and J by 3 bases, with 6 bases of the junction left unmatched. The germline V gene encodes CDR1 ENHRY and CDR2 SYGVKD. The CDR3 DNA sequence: TGTGCCGCACAGGGGAGGGACACTGAAGCTTTCTTT. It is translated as CAAQGRDTEAFF.

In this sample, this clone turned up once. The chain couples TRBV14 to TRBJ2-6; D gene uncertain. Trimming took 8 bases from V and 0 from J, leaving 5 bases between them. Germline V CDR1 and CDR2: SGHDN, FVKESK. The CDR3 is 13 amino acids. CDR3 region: CASAYSGANVLTF. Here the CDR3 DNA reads TGTGCCAGCGCGTACTCTGGGGCCAACGTCCTGACTTTC.

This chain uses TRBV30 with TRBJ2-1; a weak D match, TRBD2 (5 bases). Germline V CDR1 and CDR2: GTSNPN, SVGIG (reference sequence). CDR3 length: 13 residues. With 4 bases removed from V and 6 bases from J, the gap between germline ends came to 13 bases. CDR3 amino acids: CAWTSRAGNEQFF. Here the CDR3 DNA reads TGTGCCTGGACCAGTCGTGCGGGCAATGAGCAGTTCTTC. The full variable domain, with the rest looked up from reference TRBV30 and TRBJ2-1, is SQTIHQWPATLVQPVGSPLSLECTVEGTSNPNLYWYRQAAGRGLQLLFYSVGIGQISSEVPQNLSASRPQDRQFILSSKKLLLSDSGFYLCAWTSRAGNEQFFGPGTRLTVL.

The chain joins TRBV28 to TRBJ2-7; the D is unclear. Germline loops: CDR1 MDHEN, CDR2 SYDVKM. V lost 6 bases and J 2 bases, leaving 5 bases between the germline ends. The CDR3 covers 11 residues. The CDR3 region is CASRQAYEQYF. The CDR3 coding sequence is TGTGCCAGCAGACAAGCCTACGAGCAGTACTTC.

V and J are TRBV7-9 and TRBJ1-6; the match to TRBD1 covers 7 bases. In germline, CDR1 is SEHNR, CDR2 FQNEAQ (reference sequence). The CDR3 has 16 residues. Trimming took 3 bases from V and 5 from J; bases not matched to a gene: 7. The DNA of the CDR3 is TGTGCCAGCAGCTTCAGACAGGGAATTCATAATTCACCCCTCCACTTT. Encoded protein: CASSFRQGIHNSPLHF. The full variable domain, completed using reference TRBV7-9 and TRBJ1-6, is DTGVSQNPRHKITKRGQNVTFRCDPISEHNRLYWYRQTLGQGPEFLTYFQNEAQLEKSRLLSDRFSAERPKGSFSTLEIQRTEQGDSAMYLCASSFRQGIHNSPLHFGNGTRLTVT.

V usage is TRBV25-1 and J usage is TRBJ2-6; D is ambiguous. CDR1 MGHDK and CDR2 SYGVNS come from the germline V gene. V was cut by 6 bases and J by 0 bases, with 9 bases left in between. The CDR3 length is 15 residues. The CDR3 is CASSEAFSGANVLTF. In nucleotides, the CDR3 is TGTGCCAGCAGCGAGGCCTTCTCTGGGGCCAACGTCCTGACTTTC. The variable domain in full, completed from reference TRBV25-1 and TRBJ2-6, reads EADIYQTPRYLVIGTGKKITLECSQTMGHDKMYWYQQDPGMELHLIHYSYGVNSTEKGDLSSESTVSRIRTEHFPLTLESARPSHTSQYLCASSEAFSGANVLTFGAGSRLTVL.

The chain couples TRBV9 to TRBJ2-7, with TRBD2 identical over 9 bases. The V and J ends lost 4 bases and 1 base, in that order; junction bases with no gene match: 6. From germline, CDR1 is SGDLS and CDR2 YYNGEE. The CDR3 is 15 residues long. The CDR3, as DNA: TGTGCCAGCAGCCCCCAAGCGGGAGGATCCTACGAGCAGTACTTC. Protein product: CASSPQAGGSYEQYF.

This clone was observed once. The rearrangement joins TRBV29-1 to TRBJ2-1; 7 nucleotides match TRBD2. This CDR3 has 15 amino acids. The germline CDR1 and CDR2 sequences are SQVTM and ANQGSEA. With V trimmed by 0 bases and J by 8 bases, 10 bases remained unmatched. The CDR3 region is CSVEDRAGASHEQFF. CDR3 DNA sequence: TGCAGCGTTGAAGATCGGGCGGGAGCTAGTCATGAGCAGTTCTTC.

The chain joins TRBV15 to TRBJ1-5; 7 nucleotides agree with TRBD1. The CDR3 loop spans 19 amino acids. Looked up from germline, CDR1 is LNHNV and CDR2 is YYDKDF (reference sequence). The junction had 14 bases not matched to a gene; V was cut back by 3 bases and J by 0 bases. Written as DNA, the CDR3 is TGTGCCACCAGCAGCCTTCCCGGGACAGTCACCTATAGCAATCAGCCCCAGCATTTT. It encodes CATSSLPGTVTYSNQPQHF.

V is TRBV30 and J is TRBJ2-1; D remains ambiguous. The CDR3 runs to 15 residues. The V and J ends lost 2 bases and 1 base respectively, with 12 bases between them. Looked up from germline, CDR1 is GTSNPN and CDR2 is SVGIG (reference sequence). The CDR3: CAWSPSPPSYNEQFF. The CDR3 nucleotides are TGTGCCTGGAGTCCTTCTCCCCCGTCCTACAATGAGCAGTTCTTC. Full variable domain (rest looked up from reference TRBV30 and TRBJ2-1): SQTIHQWPATLVQPVGSPLSLECTVEGTSNPNLYWYRQAAGRGLQLLFYSVGIGQISSEVPQNLSASRPQDRQFILSSKKLLLSDSGFYLCAWSPSPPSYNEQFFGPGTRLTVL.

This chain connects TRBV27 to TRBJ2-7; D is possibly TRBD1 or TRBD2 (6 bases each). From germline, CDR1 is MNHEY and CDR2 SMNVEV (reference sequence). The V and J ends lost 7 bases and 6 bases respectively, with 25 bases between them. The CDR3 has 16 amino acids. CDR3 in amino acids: CASMKQGGTGWSEQYF. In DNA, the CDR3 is TGTGCCAGCATGAAGCAAGGGGGGACGGGGTGGAGCGAGCAGTACTTC.

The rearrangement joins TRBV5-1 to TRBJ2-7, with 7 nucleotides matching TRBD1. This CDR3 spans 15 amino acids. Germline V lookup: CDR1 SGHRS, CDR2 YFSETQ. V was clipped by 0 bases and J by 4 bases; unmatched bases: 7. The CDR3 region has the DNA TGCGCCAGCAGCTTGGTGAGGGGGCTTTATTACGAGCAGTACTTC. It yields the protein CASSLVRGLYYEQYF.

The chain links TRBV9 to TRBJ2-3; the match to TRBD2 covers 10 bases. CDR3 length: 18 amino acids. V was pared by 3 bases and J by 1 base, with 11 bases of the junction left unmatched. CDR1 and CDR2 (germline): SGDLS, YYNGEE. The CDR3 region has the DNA TGTGCCAGCAGCGCCGGGGCGAGACTAGCGGGCCGCACAGATACGCAGTATTTT. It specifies CASSAGARLAGRTDTQYF.

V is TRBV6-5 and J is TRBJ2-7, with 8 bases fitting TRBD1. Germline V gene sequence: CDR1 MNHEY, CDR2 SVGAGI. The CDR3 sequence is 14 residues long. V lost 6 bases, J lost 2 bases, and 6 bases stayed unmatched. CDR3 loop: CASSLEQGAYEQYF. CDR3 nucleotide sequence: TGTGCCAGCAGCCTCGAACAGGGGGCCTACGAGCAGTACTTC.

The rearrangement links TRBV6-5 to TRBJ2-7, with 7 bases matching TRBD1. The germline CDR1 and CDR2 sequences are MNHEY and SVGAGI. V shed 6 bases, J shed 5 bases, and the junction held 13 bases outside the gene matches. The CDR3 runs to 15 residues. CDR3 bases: TGTGCCAGCAGGTCGAGACAGGGTACCCTCGACGAGCAGTACTTC. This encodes CASRSRQGTLDEQYF.

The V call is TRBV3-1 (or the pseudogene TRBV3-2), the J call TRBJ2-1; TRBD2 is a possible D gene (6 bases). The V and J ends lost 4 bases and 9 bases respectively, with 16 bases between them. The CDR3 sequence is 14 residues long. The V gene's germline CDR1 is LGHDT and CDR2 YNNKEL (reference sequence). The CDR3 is CASSRVTGAVEQFF. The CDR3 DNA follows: TGTGCCAGCAGCCGGGTAACGGGAGCTGTTGAGCAGTTCTTC.